A single sample is the source of the 14 T cell receptor beta chains below, sequenced in a study of cytomegalovirus exposure and HLA in healthy donors. PCR was performed using 60 Vbeta and 13 Jbeta primers. The repertoire was sequenced with immunoSEQ multiplex PCR; TCRdb's copy has only in-frame clones and lacks some. The sample contains 150,000 or so clones, about four fifths of which appear only once. Sequenced: PBMCs. These receptors originate from a woman aged 50 to 60 in good health and CMV-seropositive.

The chain has TRBV7-2 and TRBJ2-2; TRBD2 matches 7 bases. Trimming at V came to 2 bases and at J to 2 bases, leaving 5 bases not matched to a gene. The CDR3 is made up of 16 amino acids. Germline assignment: CDR1 SGHTA and CDR2 FQGNSA. CDR3 coding DNA: TGTGCCAGCAGCTTACGGGGGGTTGCAAACACCGGGGAGCTGTTTTTT. Translating gives CASSLRGVANTGELFF.

The rearrangement uses TRBV29-1 and TRBJ2-7, with 7 bases lining up with TRBD2. Germline-derived CDR1 and CDR2 are SQVTM and ANQGSEA. V dropped 4 bases and J dropped 3; count of bases not matched to a gene: 9. The CDR3 consists of 14 residues. In nucleotides, the CDR3 is TGCAGCGTTGCTCAACCCGGGGACTACTACGAGCAGTACTTC. It encodes CSVAQPGDYYEQYF.

The count of this clone is one. The CDR3 region is CAWSEGDSGNTIYF. CDR3 sequence (DNA): TGTGCCTGGAGTGAAGGAGACTCTGGAAACACCATATATTTT. V and J are TRBV30 and TRBJ1-3; D ambiguous. The CDR3 consists of 14 residues. Germline loops: CDR1 GTSNPN, CDR2 SVGIG (reference sequence). The V and J ends lost 1 base and 0 bases respectively, with 7 bases between them. Together with reference TRBV30 and TRBJ1-3, the CDR3 gives the full variable domain: SQTIHQWPATLVQPVGSPLSLECTVEGTSNPNLYWYRQAAGRGLQLLFYSVGIGQISSEVPQNLSASRPQDRQFILSSKKLLLSDSGFYLCAWSEGDSGNTIYFGEGSWLTVV.

CDR3 sequence: CASRGGGLGTEAFF. CDR3 coding DNA: TGTGCCAGCCGAGGGGGAGGGTTGGGAACTGAAGCTTTCTTT. The chain employs TRBV7-9 and TRBJ1-1, with D possibly matching TRBD1 (6 bases). V gave up 8 bases and J gave up 5 bases, with 18 bases separating them. There are 14 residues in the CDR3. The germline V gene encodes CDR1 SEHNR and CDR2 FQNEAQ (reference sequence). Looking up the rest from reference TRBV7-9 and TRBJ1-1 gives the full variable domain: DTGVSQNPRHKITKRGQNVTFRCDPISEHNRLYWYRQTLGQGPEFLTYFQNEAQLEKSRLLSDRFSAERPKGSFSTLEIQRTEQGDSAMYLCASRGGGLGTEAFFGQGTRLTVV.

There are a few counts of this clone. The V and J genes are TRBV7-2 and TRBJ1-6; a weak D match, TRBD1 (5 bases). Per the germline V gene, CDR1 is SGHTA and CDR2 is FQGNSA. The V end lost 5 bases, the J end lost 0 bases, and 11 bases lay between the germline ends. The CDR3 spans 16 residues. The CDR3 DNA sequence: TGTGCCAGCAGCATACGACAGAGCTCCTATAATTCACCCCTCCACTTT. This sequence encodes CASSIRQSSYNSPLHF.

The rearrangement links TRBV27 to TRBJ2-1; 7 bases agree with TRBD2. Germline CDR1 and CDR2: MNHEY and SMNVEV (reference sequence). The CDR3 consists of 14 residues. The trim removed 6 bases at V and 4 bases at J, leaving 6 bases unmatched. CDR3 nucleotide sequence: TGTGCCAGCAGGTCTAGCGGTGGTTACAATGAGCAGTTCTTC. It translates to CASRSSGGYNEQFF.

This clone was seen only once. This chain links TRBV5-1 with TRBJ1-2; 7 nucleotides line up with TRBD1. Germline V gene lookup returns CDR1 SGHRS and CDR2 YFSETQ. Trimming cost V 2 bases and J 0 bases; bases outside gene matches: 4. This CDR3 has 15 residues. The DNA for the CDR3 is TGCGCCAGCAGCTTTGGGACAGTAACTAACTATGGCTACACCTTC. Translation: CASSFGTVTNYGYTF.

For the CDR3, the DNA is TGTGCCAGCAGTTCGTCAGGGGTGGGGGAGACCCAGTACTTC. Translating it yields CASSSSGVGETQYF. This sequence joins TRBV9 and TRBJ2-5; the D gene is possibly TRBD1 (6 bases). V was trimmed by 5 bases and J by 5 bases, leaving 16 bases between them. The CDR3 totals 14 residues. The germline V gene encodes CDR1 SGDLS and CDR2 YYNGEE.

The V call is TRBV7-8, the J call TRBJ1-4; 7 bases align to TRBD1. This CDR3 has 15 amino acids. V shed 5 bases, J shed 4 bases, and the junction held 7 bases outside the gene matches. Germline assignment: CDR1 SGHVS and CDR2 FQNEAQ. Written as DNA, the CDR3 is TGTGCCAGCAGCCCGCAGGGACAGATTAATGAAAAACTGTTTTTT. Its protein product is CASSPQGQINEKLFF.

The sample holds one count of this clone. V usage is TRBV30 and J usage is TRBJ1-4; possible D gene TRBD1, 5 bases. The germline CDR1 and CDR2 sequences are GTSNPN and SVGIG (reference sequence). The CDR3 contains 16 residues. Trimming took off 1 base at V and 5 bases at J, with 17 bases between the two ends. The CDR3 here is CAWSAGSQGYNEKLFF. The CDR3 nucleotides are TGTGCCTGGAGTGCCGGTTCCCAGGGATACAATGAAAAACTGTTTTTT.

J is TRBJ2-3 and V is TRBV15; 12 nucleotides align to TRBD2. The CDR3 has 17 residues. Germline CDR1 and CDR2: LNHNV and YYDKDF (reference sequence). After removal of 1 base from V and 4 bases from J, the junction contained 6 bases not matched to a gene. This chain's CDR3 is CATSRVASGRDPDTQYF. Here the CDR3 DNA reads TGTGCCACCAGCAGAGTAGCTAGCGGGAGGGATCCAGATACGCAGTATTTT.

V gene TRBV28 combines with J gene TRBJ2-5; weak D call: TRBD2 (5 bases). Germline V gene sequence: CDR1 MDHEN, CDR2 SYDVKM. The CDR3 length is 14 residues. V gave up 1 base and J gave up 3 bases, with 9 bases separating them. This CDR3 is CASSLSGNEETQYF. CDR3 sequence (DNA): TGTGCCAGCAGTTTATCGGGGAATGAAGAGACCCAGTACTTC.

This clone was picked up one time. This chain links TRBV11-3 with TRBJ2-1; D may be TRBD2 (5 bases). The CDR3 runs 16 residues. Trimming took off 4 bases at V and 7 bases at J, with 20 bases between the two ends. Germline CDR1 SGHNT, CDR2 YENEEA. The CDR3 reads CASSSGLVRDRNEQFF. The CDR3 coding sequence is TGTGCCAGCAGCTCGGGTTTGGTGAGGGATAGGAATGAGCAGTTCTTC.

The chain has TRBV5-6 and TRBJ1-2; tentatively, D is TRBD1 (6 bases). In germline, CDR1 is SGHDT, CDR2 YYEEEE. Between the trimmed V and J ends, which lost 2 bases and 4 bases, there was a span of 12 bases. This CDR3 is 14 amino acids long. The chain's CDR3 is CASSFGQGTYGYTF. The CDR3, as DNA: TGTGCCAGCAGCTTTGGGCAGGGGACCTATGGCTACACCTTC. The variable domain in full, completed from reference TRBV5-6 and TRBJ1-2, reads DAGVTQSPTHLIKTRGQQVTLRCSPKSGHDTVSWYQQALGQGPQFIFQYYEEEERQRGNFPDRFSGHQFPNYSSELNVNALLLGDSALYLCASSFGQGTYGYTFGSGTRLTVV.